Below, 27 T cell receptor beta chains from the same sample are listed, as sequenced in a study of cytomegalovirus exposure and HLA in healthy donors. Vbeta (60) and Jbeta (13) primers were used in the PCR. Profiled with immunoSEQ multiplex PCR; TCRdb holds only in-frame clones, not every one. The profile shows approximately 150,000 clones, about 71% of them singletons. Sequences were obtained from PBMCs. All receptors derive from a woman aged 30 to 39 in good health and CMV-seronegative.

Turning to this clone: Other nucleotide sequences in the sample specify the same CDR3. The genes are TRBV5-4 and TRBJ1-4; D is unresolved. This CDR3 has 16 amino acids. Germline V gene data show CDR1 as SGHNT and CDR2 as YYREEE (reference sequence). Trimming removed 4 bases from V and 4 bases from J, with 17 bases in between. The CDR3, as DNA: TGTGCCAGCAGCCTGAAACCGAGGGCAGTTAATGAAAAACTGTTTTTT. Residues: CASSLKPRAVNEKLFF.

This chain uses TRBV19 with TRBJ2-1; 11 bases fit TRBD2. The trim removed 3 bases at V and 7 bases at J, leaving 11 bases unmatched. CDR3 size: 17 residues. Germline lookup yields CDR1 LNHDA and CDR2 SQIVND (reference sequence). The CDR3 reads CASSILTSGTLINEQFF. The CDR3 DNA is TGTGCCAGTAGTATTCTGACTAGCGGGACCCTGATTAATGAGCAGTTCTTC.

The V call is TRBV11-3, the J call TRBJ2-1; no clear D. Germline CDR1 and CDR2: SGHNT and YENEEA. The germline V and J ends were trimmed by 5 bases and 7 bases, with 12 bases remaining between them. The length of the CDR3 is 13 residues. The CDR3 coding sequence is TGTGCCAGCAGCACCCGCTACGAAAATGAGCAGTTCTTC. This sequence encodes CASSTRYENEQFF.

This clone was observed a few times. The chain recombines TRBV2 with TRBJ2-1, with TRBD2 as a possible D gene (6 bases). This CDR3 has 12 amino acids. Germline V CDR1 and CDR2: SNHLY, FYNNEI. The ends were cut back, 2 bases at V and 15 bases at J, with 14 bases in the middle. The CDR3 protein is CASSESGSVLFF. The CDR3 nucleotides read TGTGCCAGCAGTGAATCCGGGAGTGTTCTGTTCTTC.

The chain links TRBV11-3 to TRBJ2-1; 7 nucleotides match TRBD2. V shed 2 bases, J shed 4 bases, and the junction held 5 bases outside the gene matches. CDR3 length: 15 residues. The germline gives CDR1 SGHNT, CDR2 YENEEA. The DNA for the CDR3 is TGTGCCAGCAGCTTAATTAGCGGGCCTTACAATGAGCAGTTCTTC. Its protein product is CASSLISGPYNEQFF.

This rearrangement joins TRBV9 to TRBJ2-1; 7 positions match TRBD2. J was trimmed by 2 bases and V by 3 bases; bases with no gene match: 5. This CDR3 is 15 amino acids long. Per germline, CDR1 SGDLS and CDR2 YYNGEE. DNA of the CDR3: TGTGCCAGCAGCGAAGAAGCGGGGCCCTACAATGAGCAGTTCTTC. Translation: CASSEEAGPYNEQFF. Complete variable domain (other parts from reference TRBV9 and TRBJ2-1): DSGVTQTPKHLITATGQRVTLRCSPRSGDLSVYWYQQSLDQGLQFLIQYYNGEERAKGNILERFSAQQFPDLHSELNLSSLELGDSALYFCASSEEAGPYNEQFFGPGTRLTVL.

This chain connects TRBV4-2 to TRBJ2-3; 8 positions agree with TRBD2. Germline CDR1 reads LGHNA; CDR2 reads YNFKEQ. Trimming cost V 0 bases and J 1 base; bases outside gene matches: 0. The CDR3 is made up of 15 amino acids. The CDR3 DNA reads TGTGCCAGCAGCCAAGAACTAGCGGGCACAGATACGCAGTATTTT. Protein sequence: CASSQELAGTDTQYF.

The chain has TRBV7-8 and TRBJ2-7, with a tentative D call TRBD2 (5 bases). The germline gives CDR1 SGHVS, CDR2 FQNEAQ. V was trimmed by 0 bases and J by 5 bases, leaving 8 bases between them. The CDR3 length is 13 residues. DNA for the CDR3: TGTGCCAGCAGCTTAGCCGGGATCAACGAGCAGTACTTC. Its protein product is CASSLAGINEQYF. Variable domain in full (rest from reference TRBV7-8 and TRBJ2-7): GAGVSQSPRYKVAKRGQDVALRCDPISGHVSLFWYQQALGQGPEFLTYFQNEAQLDKSGLPSDRFFAERPEGSVSTLKIQRTQQEDSAVYLCASSLAGINEQYFGPGTRLTVT.

The genes are TRBV7-2 and TRBJ2-7; 9 bases map to TRBD2. CDR3 length: 17 residues. Trimming removed 2 bases from V and 0 bases from J; junction bases left unmatched: 8. The V gene's germline CDR1 is SGHTA and CDR2 FQGNSA. CDR3 sequence: CASSLPSSGEISYEQYF. Written as DNA, the CDR3 is TGTGCCAGCAGCTTACCCTCTAGCGGGGAAATCTCCTACGAGCAGTACTTC.

This sequence joins TRBV6-1 and TRBJ1-1; TRBD1 matches 8 bases. Germline CDR1 and CDR2: MNHNS and SASEGT. V lost 4 bases, J lost 2 bases, and 3 bases stayed unmatched. The CDR3 consists of 14 residues. The CDR3: CASSVDRGNTEAFF. CDR3 in DNA: TGTGCCAGCAGTGTAGACAGGGGTAACACTGAAGCTTTCTTT.

The chain recombines TRBV29-1 with TRBJ2-5, with TRBD2 identical over 7 bases. V was clipped by 4 bases and J by 11 bases; unmatched bases: 19. CDR1 SQVTM and CDR2 ANQGSEA come from the germline V gene. The CDR3 runs 15 residues. DNA for the CDR3: TGCAGCGTTGTCGAGTTTTCTAGCGGACTTAGGCGACAGTACTTC. Amino acid sequence: CSVVEFSSGLRRQYF.

The chain recombines TRBV7-3 with TRBJ2-7; TRBD1 agrees at 10 bases. Germline CDR1 reads SGHTA; CDR2 reads FQGTGA. The V gene end was trimmed by 4 bases and the J gene end by 3 bases; junction bases not matched to a gene: 6. The CDR3 totals 15 residues. CDR3 DNA sequence: TGTGCCAGCAGCTCTAAGACAGGGGGCATCTACGAGCAGTACTTC. It translates to CASSSKTGGIYEQYF.

The genes are TRBV7-3 and TRBJ2-1; 9 bases map to TRBD1. CDR1 SGHTA and CDR2 FQGTGA come from the germline V gene. V shed 0 bases, J shed 3 bases, and the junction held 3 bases outside the gene matches. This CDR3 region has 16 residues. CDR3 DNA: TGTGCCAGCAGCTTAACAGGGACAGGGAACTACAATGAGCAGTTCTTC. Translated: CASSLTGTGNYNEQFF.

The V gene is TRBV7-2, the J gene TRBJ1-1, with a weak D call TRBD1 (5 bases). Germline loops: CDR1 SGHTA, CDR2 FQGNSA. V was trimmed by 5 bases and J by 0 bases, leaving 22 bases between them. This CDR3 comprises 18 residues. CDR3 residues: CASSRRSGGMFMNTEAFF. CDR3 in DNA: TGTGCCAGCAGCCGACGATCCGGGGGGATGTTTATGAACACTGAAGCTTTCTTT.

The J gene is TRBJ1-4, the V gene TRBV15, with D possibly being TRBD1 (5 bases). Trimming left V 1 base short and J 8 bases short, with 8 bases between. Germline V lookup: CDR1 LNHNV, CDR2 YYDKDF (reference sequence). The CDR3 has 13 amino acids. CDR3 residues: CATSRAGDEKLFF. The CDR3 region has the DNA TGTGCCACCAGCAGAGCGGGGGACGAAAAACTGTTTTTT.

This chain links TRBV5-4 with TRBJ2-5; 7 bases agree with TRBD2. Germline assignment: CDR1 SGHNT and CDR2 YYREEE (reference sequence). This CDR3 has 15 residues. V shed 4 bases, J shed 6 bases, and the junction held 12 bases outside the gene matches. The CDR3 spells CASSPPGLSRKTQYF. The CDR3 DNA is TGTGCCAGCAGCCCCCCGGGACTATCTAGAAAGACCCAGTACTTC.

The V call is TRBV4-3, the J call TRBJ1-1; D is unclear. Trimming took off 4 bases at V and 0 bases at J, with 6 bases between the two ends. There are 13 residues in the CDR3. Germline V gene lookup returns CDR1 LGHNA and CDR2 YSLEER. The CDR3 protein is CASSPSMNTEAFF. Here the CDR3 DNA reads TGCGCCAGCAGCCCTAGCATGAACACTGAAGCTTTCTTT.

This chain uses TRBV9 with TRBJ1-5, with D unresolved. From germline, CDR1 is SGDLS and CDR2 YYNGEE. This CDR3 is 14 amino acids long. The ends were cut back, 4 bases at V and 5 bases at J, with 13 bases in the middle. CDR3: CASSSTHSDQPQHF. In DNA form, the CDR3 reads TGTGCCAGCAGCTCGACACACTCGGATCAGCCCCAGCATTTT.

This rearrangement joins TRBV28 to TRBJ2-7, with 11 bases that match TRBD2. V was clipped by 7 bases and J by 3 bases; unmatched bases: 5. CDR3 length: 14 amino acids. Germline V gene data show CDR1 as MDHEN and CDR2 as SYDVKM. CDR3 nucleotide sequence: TGTGCCAGCATCCCCGGGACTAGCGGCTACGAGCAGTACTTC. Protein sequence: CASIPGTSGYEQYF.

The CDR3 reads CASSLWTPYEQYF. The CDR3, as DNA: TGTGCCAGCAGCTTATGGACACCTTACGAGCAGTACTTC. The gene calls are TRBV7-3 and TRBJ2-7; perhaps TRBD1 as D (5 bases). This CDR3 is built from 13 residues. V gave up 2 bases and J gave up 4 bases, with 9 bases separating them. Germline-derived CDR1 and CDR2 are SGHTA and FQGTGA.

This clone was found a few times. The chain is built from TRBV6-5 and TRBJ1-5, with D unresolved. CDR3 length equals 13 residues. The germline V gene encodes CDR1 MNHEY and CDR2 SVGAGI. Trimming took 6 bases from V and 7 from J, leaving 13 bases between them. The CDR3: CASSRTGVQPQHF. The CDR3, as DNA: TGTGCCAGCAGCCGAACGGGAGTGCAGCCCCAGCATTTT.

The chain carries TRBV7-9 and TRBJ2-6; 8 nucleotides align to TRBD1. The CDR3 loop spans 17 amino acids. The junction had 11 bases not matched to a gene; V was cut back by 6 bases and J by 4 bases. Germline CDR1 reads SEHNR; CDR2 reads FQNEAQ (reference sequence). CDR3 nucleotides: TGTGCCAGCAGTCTAACAGGGGGTATAGCCGGGGCCAACGTCCTGACTTTC. Its translation: CASSLTGGIAGANVLTF.

The chain combines TRBV30 with TRBJ2-3; weak D call: TRBD2 (6 bases). V lost 0 bases and J lost 2, with 15 bases in between. The germline V gene has CDR1 GTSNPN and CDR2 SVGIG (reference sequence). This CDR3 comprises 16 residues. The CDR3 DNA reads as TGTGCCTGGAGTGTAAGGCTAGCGAGAAACACAGATACGCAGTATTTT. This codes for CAWSVRLARNTDTQYF.

CDR3 in DNA: TGTGCCAGCAGTTTATTAAACCTAGAGTACATGAACACTGAAGCTTTCTTT. This codes for CASSLLNLEYMNTEAFF. This chain uses TRBV28 with TRBJ1-1; D call uncertain. The CDR3 contains 17 residues. The germline CDR1 and CDR2 sequences are MDHEN and SYDVKM. The V gene lost 1 base and the J gene lost 0 bases, with 15 bases spanning the gap.

This chain joins TRBV7-6 and TRBJ1-1; D might be TRBD1 (5 bases). The CDR3 sequence is 14 residues long. Germline V lookup: CDR1 SGHVS, CDR2 FNYEAQ. Trimming stripped 2 bases from V and 0 bases from J, with 7 bases between. The CDR3 sequence: CASSLQGVNTEAFF. The DNA for the CDR3 is TGTGCCAGCAGCTTACAGGGTGTGAACACTGAAGCTTTCTTT.

The chain is built from TRBV21-1 and TRBJ1-1. TRBV21-1 is a listed pseudogene. The CDR3 has 15 residues. The CDR3 here is CASSKAGGRTYEAFF. CDR3 DNA: TGTGCCAGCAGCAAAGCGGGGGGGCGGACCTATGAAGCTTTCTTT.

The chain is built from TRBV15 and TRBJ2-1; 7 nucleotides line up with TRBD2. J lost 4 bases, V lost 8 bases, and 14 bases had no gene match. The CDR3 is 16 amino acids. The germline CDR1 and CDR2 sequences are LNHNV and YYDKDF (reference sequence). In DNA, the CDR3 is TGTGCCACCCCTATTAAACTGGGAGGGAGTTACAATGAGCAGTTCTTC. Encoded protein: CATPIKLGGSYNEQFF.